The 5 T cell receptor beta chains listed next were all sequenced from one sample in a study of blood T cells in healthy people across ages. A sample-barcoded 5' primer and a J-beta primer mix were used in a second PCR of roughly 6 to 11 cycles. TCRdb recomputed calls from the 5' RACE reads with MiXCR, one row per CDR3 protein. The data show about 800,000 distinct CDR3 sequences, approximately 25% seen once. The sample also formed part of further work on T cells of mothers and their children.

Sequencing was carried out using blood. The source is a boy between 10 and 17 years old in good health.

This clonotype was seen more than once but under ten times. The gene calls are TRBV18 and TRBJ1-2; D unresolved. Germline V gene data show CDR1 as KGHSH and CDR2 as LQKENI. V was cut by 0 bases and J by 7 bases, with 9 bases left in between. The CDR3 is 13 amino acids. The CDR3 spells CASSPPGRSGYTF. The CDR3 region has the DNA TGTGCCAGCTCACCACCAGGGCGGTCTGGCTACACCTTC.

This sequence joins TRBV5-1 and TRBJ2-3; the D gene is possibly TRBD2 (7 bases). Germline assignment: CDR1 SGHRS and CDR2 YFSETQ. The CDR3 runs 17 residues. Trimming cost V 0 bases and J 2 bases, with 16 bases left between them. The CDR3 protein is CASSLERGGPLTDTQYF. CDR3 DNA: TGCGCCAGCAGCTTGGAAAGGGGGGGGCCACTCACAGATACGCAGTATTTT.

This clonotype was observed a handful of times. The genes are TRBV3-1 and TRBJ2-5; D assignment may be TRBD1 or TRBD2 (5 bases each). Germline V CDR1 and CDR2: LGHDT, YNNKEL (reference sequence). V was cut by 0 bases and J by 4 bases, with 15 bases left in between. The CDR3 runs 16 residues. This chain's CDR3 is CASSQEEVGVRETQYF. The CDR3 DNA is TGTGCCAGCAGCCAAGAAGAGGTGGGGGTAAGAGAGACCCAGTACTTC.

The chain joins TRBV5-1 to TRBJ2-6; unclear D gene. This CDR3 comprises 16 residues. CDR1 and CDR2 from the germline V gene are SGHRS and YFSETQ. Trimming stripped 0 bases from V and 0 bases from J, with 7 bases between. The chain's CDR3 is CASSLATFSGANVLTF. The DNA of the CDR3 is TGCGCCAGCAGCTTGGCCACCTTCTCTGGGGCCAACGTCCTGACTTTC. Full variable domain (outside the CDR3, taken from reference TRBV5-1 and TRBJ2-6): KAGVTQTPRYLIKTRGQQVTLSCSPISGHRSVSWYQQTPGQGLQFLFEYFSETQRNKGNFPGRFSGRQFSNSRSEMNVSTLELGDSALYLCASSLATFSGANVLTFGAGSRLTVL.

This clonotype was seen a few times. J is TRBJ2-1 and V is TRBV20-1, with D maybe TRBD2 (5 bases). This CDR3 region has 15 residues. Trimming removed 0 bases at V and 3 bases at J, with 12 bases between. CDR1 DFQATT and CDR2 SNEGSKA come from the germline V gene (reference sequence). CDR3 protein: CSARDGEIVYNEQFF. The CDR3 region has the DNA TGCAGTGCTAGAGATGGGGAGATTGTCTACAATGAGCAGTTCTTC.